The present entry profiles one T cell receptor beta chain with its context. The antigen is undetermined. Clones were sequenced by immunoSEQ multiplex PCR, and TCRdb holds only the in-frame ones, with some missing. The repertoire holds more than 100,000 clones, with around nine tenths as singletons. Trimming left V 2 bases short and J 2 bases short, with 12 bases between. From germline, CDR1 is SGHDT and CDR2 YYEEEE. The CDR3 runs 15 residues. This sample is drawn from a study of cytomegalovirus exposure and HLA in healthy donors. Study conclusions and caveats: Cytomegalovirus-associated status was assigned to fewer than 200 TCR beta chains. In vitro testing confirmed three CMV-associated chains as specific for CMV antigens.

This rearrangement joins TRBV5-6 to TRBJ2-3; D may be TRBD2 (5 bases). The sequence was obtained from a man in his thirties or forties in good health and CMV-seronegative. The sample was PBMCs. CDR3 region: CASSFRGLLTDTQYF. CDR3 coding DNA: TGTGCCAGCAGCTTTCGTGGACTTCTCACAGATACGCAGTATTTT.